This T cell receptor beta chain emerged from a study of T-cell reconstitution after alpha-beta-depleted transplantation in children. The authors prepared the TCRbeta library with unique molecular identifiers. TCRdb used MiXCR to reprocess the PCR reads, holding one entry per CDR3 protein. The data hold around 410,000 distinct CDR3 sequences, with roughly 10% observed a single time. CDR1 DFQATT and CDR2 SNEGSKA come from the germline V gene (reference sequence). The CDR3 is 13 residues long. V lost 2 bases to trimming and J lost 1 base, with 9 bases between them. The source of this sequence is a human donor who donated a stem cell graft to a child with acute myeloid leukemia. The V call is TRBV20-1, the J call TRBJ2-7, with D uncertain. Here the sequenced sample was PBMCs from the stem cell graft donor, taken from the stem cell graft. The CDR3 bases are TGCAGTGCTAGATCGGGCCTTTCCTACGAGCAGTACTTC. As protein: CSARSGLSYEQYF.